Below are 9 T cell receptor beta chains sequenced from a single sample in a study of blood T cells in healthy people across ages. A J-beta primer mix and a sample-barcoded 5' primer were used in a second PCR of roughly 6 to 11 cycles. TCRdb ran MiXCR on the 5' RACE reads and lists one entry per CDR3 protein. The table records about 640,000 distinct CDR3 sequences, approximately 50% of them present only once. The sequenced material came from blood. These receptors were taken from a man aged 55 to 70 in good health.

This clonotype has just a few counts. The CDR3 here is CASSSPAGATSEQYF. The DNA for the CDR3 is TGTGCCAGCAGTTCCCCAGCGGGGGCTACCTCCGAGCAGTACTTC. V is TRBV6-2 or TRBV6-3 and J is TRBJ2-7, with 8 bases identical to TRBD2. With 4 bases clipped from V and 6 bases from J, the junction kept 11 bases outside the gene matches. The CDR3 spans 15 residues. Germline V gene sequence: CDR1 MNHEY, CDR2 SVGEGT.

This clonotype was seen only once. The rearrangement joins TRBV20-1 to TRBJ2-5; the D gene is possibly TRBD2 (7 bases). This CDR3 is 16 amino acids long. Between the trimmed V and J ends, which lost 5 bases and 5 bases, there was a span of 24 bases. CDR1 is DFQATT, CDR2 SNEGSKA, per germline (reference sequence). The CDR3 bases are TGCAGTGCTCCTCTCCCCCGGGGGGCAGGGAGGGAGACCCAGTACTTC. Residues: CSAPLPRGAGRETQYF.

The V gene is TRBV15, the J gene TRBJ2-2; D might be TRBD1 (5 bases). The CDR3 runs to 16 residues. The germline V gene encodes CDR1 LNHNV and CDR2 YYDKDF (reference sequence). V lost 1 base and J 0 bases, leaving 9 bases between the germline ends. CDR3 DNA sequence: TGTGCCACCAGCAGAGGACAGCCCGCGAACACCGGGGAGCTGTTTTTT. It is translated as CATSRGQPANTGELFF.

This clonotype was detected a few times. V and J are TRBV7-2 and TRBJ2-3; no firm D call. The germline CDR1 and CDR2 sequences are SGHTA and FQGNSA. The V end lost 6 bases, the J end lost 2 bases, and 9 bases lay between the germline ends. The CDR3 contains 13 residues. The CDR3 nucleotides read TGTGCCAGCAGGCCAACAGTCACAGATACGCAGTATTTT. It specifies CASRPTVTDTQYF.

This chain uses TRBV9 with TRBJ2-7; no definite D call. Germline V lookup: CDR1 SGDLS, CDR2 YYNGEE. This CDR3 has 15 residues. Trimming shortened V by 5 bases and J by 9 bases, and 24 bases separated the two germline ends. CDR3 coding DNA: TGTGCCAGCAGTCCTACACTATTTTTCGCAGAAGGGCAGTACTTC. It yields the protein CASSPTLFFAEGQYF.

J is TRBJ2-3 and V is TRBV12-3 or TRBV12-4; TRBD1 might be the D (6 bases). This CDR3 contains 12 residues. Trimming took 8 bases from V and 3 from J, leaving 9 bases between them. The CDR3 reads CASERGTDTQYF. The CDR3, as DNA: TGTGCCAGCGAAAGGGGGACAGATACGCAGTATTTT.

The gene calls are TRBV14 and TRBJ1-1; no firm D call. The CDR3 length is 15 residues. V was cut by 0 bases and J by 2 bases, with 10 bases left in between. The germline V gene encodes CDR1 SGHDN and CDR2 FVKESK. The CDR3 sequence: CASSQESGLNTEAFF. CDR3 DNA sequence: TGTGCCAGCAGCCAAGAATCAGGACTTAACACTGAAGCTTTCTTT.

The J gene is TRBJ2-5, the V gene TRBV29-1; D possibly corresponds to TRBD1 (5 bases). CDR3 length: 15 residues. V lost 2 bases, J lost 2 bases, and 15 bases lay in between. The germline CDR1 and CDR2 sequences are SQVTM and ANQGSEA. The CDR3: CSVEPRQGRQETQYF. Written as DNA, the CDR3 is TGCAGCGTTGAACCGAGGCAGGGAAGACAAGAGACCCAGTACTTC.

The rearrangement uses TRBV6-1 and TRBJ1-2, with 7 bases fitting TRBD1. The CDR3 length is 16 residues. Trimming cost V 4 bases and J 0 bases; bases outside gene matches: 8. Germline V gene lookup returns CDR1 MNHNS and CDR2 SASEGT. CDR3 loop: CASSARQGVSNYGYTF. CDR3 DNA sequence: TGTGCCAGCAGTGCTCGGCAGGGGGTTTCTAACTATGGCTACACCTTC.